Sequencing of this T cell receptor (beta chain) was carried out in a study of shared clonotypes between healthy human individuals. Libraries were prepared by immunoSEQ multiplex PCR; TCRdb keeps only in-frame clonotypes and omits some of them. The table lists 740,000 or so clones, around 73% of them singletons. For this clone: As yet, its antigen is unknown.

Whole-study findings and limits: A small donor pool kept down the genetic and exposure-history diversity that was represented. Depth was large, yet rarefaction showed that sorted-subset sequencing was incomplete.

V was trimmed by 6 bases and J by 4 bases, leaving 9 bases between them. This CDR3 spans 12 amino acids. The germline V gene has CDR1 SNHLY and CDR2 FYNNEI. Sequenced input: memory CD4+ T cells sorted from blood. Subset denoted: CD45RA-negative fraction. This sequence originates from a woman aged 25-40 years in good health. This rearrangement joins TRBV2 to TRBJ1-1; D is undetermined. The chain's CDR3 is CASRLYSTEAFF. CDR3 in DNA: TGTGCCAGCAGACTTTACAGCACTGAAGCTTTCTTT. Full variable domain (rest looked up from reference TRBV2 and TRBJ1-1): EPEVTQTPSHQVTQMGQEVILRCVPISNHLYFYWYRQILGQKVEFLVSFYNNEISEKSEIFDDQFSVERPDGSNFTLKIRSTKLEDSAMYFCASRLYSTEAFFGQGTRLTVV.